Below, 30 T cell receptor beta chains from the same sample are listed, as sequenced in a study of blood T cells in healthy people across ages. The authors ran a second PCR of 7 to 11 cycles using a sample-barcoded 5' primer and a J-beta primer mix. TCRdb reprocessed the 5' RACE reads with MiXCR, giving one entry per CDR3 protein. The table records around 800,000 distinct CDR3 sequences, around half of them present only once. Sequencing was performed on blood. All receptors derive from a man older than 75 in good health.

With respect to this clonotype: A junction end diverges from the germline sequence, so it may reflect a read error. The rearrangement links TRBV11-2 to TRBJ2-1, with 9 positions matching TRBD2. The CDR3 extends over 15 amino acids. The germline gives CDR1 SGHAT, CDR2 FQNNGV. In nucleotides, the CDR3 is TGTGCCAGTAGCTTATCTTCTAGCGGGACTTATGAGCAGTTCTTC. Its protein is CASSLSSSGTYEQFF.

This chain links TRBV13 with TRBJ2-2; 9 bases agree with TRBD1. V was pared by 1 base and J by 3 bases, with 3 bases of the junction left unmatched. This CDR3 has 16 amino acids. Germline CDR1 reads PRHDT; CDR2 reads FYEKMQ (reference sequence). CDR3 coding DNA: TGTGCCAGCAGCTTAGCCAGGACAGGGGACACCGGGGAGCTGTTTTTT. Protein: CASSLARTGDTGELFF.

J is TRBJ1-4 and V is TRBV7-9; 9 bases map to TRBD1. CDR1 and CDR2 from the germline V gene are SEHNR and FQNEAQ (reference sequence). The CDR3 has 16 amino acids. V shed 1 base, J shed 3 bases, and the junction held 3 bases outside the gene matches. CDR3: CASSLGTGAANEKLFF. CDR3 coding DNA: TGTGCCAGCAGCTTAGGGACAGGGGCAGCTAATGAAAAACTGTTTTTT.

The gene calls are TRBV18 and TRBJ1-2; 11 bases agree with TRBD1. The CDR3 is 16 residues long. Germline V gene lookup returns CDR1 KGHSH and CDR2 LQKENI. J lost 7 bases, V lost 2 bases, and 9 bases had no gene match. The DNA for the CDR3 is TGTGCCAGCTCACCAGTAAGCGGACAGGGGGCTTTTGGCTACACCTTC. It translates to CASSPVSGQGAFGYTF. The variable domain in full, completed from reference TRBV18 and TRBJ1-2, reads NAGVMQNPRHLVRRRGQEARLRCSPMKGHSHVYWYRQLPEEGLKFMVYLQKENIIDESGMPKERFSAEFPKEGPSILRIQQVVRGDSAAYFCASSPVSGQGAFGYTFGSGTRLTVV.

This chain links TRBV7-2 with TRBJ2-3; possible D gene TRBD1, 5 bases. Germline CDR1 reads SGHTA; CDR2 reads FQGNSA. V was clipped by 0 bases and J by 14 bases, with 21 bases between them. This CDR3 is 15 amino acids long. CDR3 nucleotide sequence: TGTGCCAGCAGCTTAGCCTGGGGCCGCCAGGGATACGCGTATTTT. Protein: CASSLAWGRQGYAYF.

This clonotype is a singleton in its sample. The V call is TRBV2, the J call TRBJ1-4, with D possibly being TRBD1 (5 bases). The V end was cut by 3 bases, the J end by 1 base, with 9 bases between. Germline-derived CDR1 and CDR2 are SNHLY and FYNNEI. The CDR3 runs 15 residues. This CDR3 is CASSEFRGTNEKLFF. The CDR3 coding sequence is TGTGCCAGCAGTGAGTTTAGGGGAACTAATGAAAAACTGTTTTTT.

This clonotype was observed once. The chain uses TRBV20-1 and TRBJ1-4; TRBD1 matches at 10 bases. Germline CDR1 DFQATT, CDR2 SNEGSKA (reference sequence). The CDR3 is made up of 15 amino acids. The V gene end was trimmed by 0 bases and the J gene end by 8 bases; junction bases not matched to a gene: 6. In nucleotides, the CDR3 is TGCAGTGCTAGAGACCCGACAGGGGGCAAAGAAAAACTGTTTTTT. This gives the protein CSARDPTGGKEKLFF.

This clonotype was seen only a few times. The rearrangement joins TRBV6-1 to TRBJ1-6; D is perhaps TRBD1 (5 bases). V dropped 5 bases and J dropped 0 bases, with 17 bases sitting between them. Germline V gene lookup returns CDR1 MNHNS and CDR2 SASEGT. This CDR3 has 18 residues. CDR3 sequence (DNA): TGTGCCAGCAGTCTCTTTGGGGCAGAGAGCTCCTATAATTCACCCCTCCACTTT. This gives the protein CASSLFGAESSYNSPLHF.

For the CDR3, the DNA is TGCAGTGCTAGAGATCGCAGAGGCCCCTATGGCTACACCTTC. Protein sequence: CSARDRRGPYGYTF. This chain connects TRBV20-1 to TRBJ1-2, with D unresolved. The CDR3 runs 14 residues. The ends were cut back, 0 bases at V and 4 bases at J, with 12 bases in the middle. CDR1 and CDR2 from the germline V gene are DFQATT and SNEGSKA (reference sequence).

The chain uses TRBV6-1 and TRBJ2-7; TRBD1 agrees at 9 bases. V lost 7 bases and J lost 10; bases outside the gene matches: 11. CDR1 is MNHNS and CDR2 is SASEGT in the germline V gene. The CDR3 length is 13 residues. The CDR3 DNA reads as TGTGCCAGCATTCTCCAGGACAGGGGAACCCAGTACTTC. Translation: CASILQDRGTQYF.

The genes are TRBV27 and TRBJ2-1; TRBD1 agrees at 8 bases. The DNA end favors TRBJ2-7, so the J call may be wrong. Germline lookup yields CDR1 MNHEY and CDR2 SMNVEV (reference sequence). The CDR3 loop spans 12 amino acids. CDR3 DNA: TGTGCCAGCGTTTCAGGGGGCAATGAGCAGTACTTC. Its translation is CASVSGGNEQYF.

This clonotype appeared a few times. The V gene is TRBV3-1, the J gene TRBJ2-6; D might be TRBD1 (6 bases). Trimming stripped 6 bases from V and 1 base from J, with 10 bases between. CDR1 LGHDT and CDR2 YNNKEL come from the germline V gene (reference sequence). CDR3 size: 15 residues. The CDR3 DNA follows: TGTGCCAGCAGAGCGACAGGATCTGGGGCCAACGTCCTGACTTTC. Its protein product is CASRATGSGANVLTF.

This clonotype was observed a few times. This chain uses TRBV5-1 with TRBJ1-1; weak D call: TRBD1 (5 bases). The CDR3 loop spans 13 amino acids. Germline loops: CDR1 SGHRS, CDR2 YFSETQ. Trimming stripped 5 bases from V and 4 bases from J, with 12 bases between. This chain's CDR3 is CASRSDRPTEAFF. CDR3 sequence (DNA): TGCGCCAGCAGATCAGACAGACCCACTGAAGCTTTCTTT.

The V and J genes are TRBV2 and TRBJ1-2, with no clear D. CDR1 is SNHLY and CDR2 is FYNNEI in the germline V gene. The ends were cut back, 1 base at V and 7 bases at J, with 13 bases in the middle. This CDR3 region has 14 residues. CDR3 protein: CASSEDSQVPGYTF. The CDR3 nucleotides are TGTGCCAGCAGTGAAGATTCGCAGGTGCCTGGCTACACCTTC.

This chain links TRBV5-1 with TRBJ1-2; TRBD1 is a possible D gene (6 bases). Trimming left V 4 bases short and J 4 bases short, with 17 bases between. This CDR3 contains 15 residues. The germline gives CDR1 SGHRS, CDR2 YFSETQ. As DNA, the CDR3 is TGCGCCAGCAGCCCGGAAAGCAGGGGAGGCTATGGCTACACCTTC. Translated, it gives CASSPESRGGYGYTF. Using reference TRBV5-1 and TRBJ1-2 for the parts outside the CDR3, the full variable domain is KAGVTQTPRYLIKTRGQQVTLSCSPISGHRSVSWYQQTPGQGLQFLFEYFSETQRNKGNFPGRFSGRQFSNSRSEMNVSTLELGDSALYLCASSPESRGGYGYTFGSGTRLTVV.

V usage is TRBV7-2 and J usage is TRBJ2-1; 9 bases map to TRBD1. Germline CDR1 is SGHTA and CDR2 is FQGNSA. With 4 bases clipped from V and 5 bases from J, the junction kept 6 bases outside the gene matches. The CDR3 is 15 residues long. Written as DNA, the CDR3 is TGTGCCAGCAGCTCGAGACAGGGGGGAAACAATGAGCAGTTCTTC. It codes for CASSSRQGGNNEQFF.

Points on this clonotype: A much larger clone sits a single nucleotide away, making a read error possible. The chain joins TRBV7-9 to TRBJ2-1; the D gene is possibly TRBD2 (5 bases). CDR1 is SEHNR and CDR2 is FQNEAQ in the germline V gene (reference sequence). The CDR3 length is 16 residues. DNA of the CDR3: TGTGCCAGCAGCTCCCCGTCGGGGAGCTCCTACAGTGAGCAGTTCTTC. It specifies CASSSPSGSSYSEQFF.

The rearrangement links TRBV7-9 to TRBJ2-1; unclear D gene. Trimming stripped 3 bases from V and 12 bases from J, with 9 bases between. Per the germline V gene, CDR1 is SEHNR and CDR2 is FQNEAQ (reference sequence). The CDR3 spans 11 residues. The CDR3 sequence: CASSLNTPQFF. The CDR3 region has the DNA TGTGCCAGCAGCTTGAATACACCGCAGTTCTTC.

The V and J genes are TRBV20-1 and TRBJ2-4, with D uncertain. Trimming stripped 3 bases from V and 2 bases from J, with 8 bases between. The CDR3 length is 13 residues. Germline assignment: CDR1 DFQATT and CDR2 SNEGSKA (reference sequence). CDR3 region: CSASILTKNIQYF. CDR3 coding DNA: TGCAGTGCTAGTATTTTGACCAAAAACATTCAGTACTTC.

The chain combines TRBV20-1 with TRBJ2-7; no clear D. Trimming shortened V by 5 bases and J by 4 bases, and 12 bases separated the two germline ends. Germline loops: CDR1 DFQATT, CDR2 SNEGSKA (reference sequence). The CDR3 length is 12 residues. CDR3 bases: TGCAGTGCTGGTAAGAAGAGATACGAGCAGTACTTC. Its translation: CSAGKKRYEQYF.

This clonotype was counted only a few times. The chain joins TRBV13 to TRBJ2-6; 9 nucleotides agree with TRBD2. The germline gives CDR1 PRHDT, CDR2 FYEKMQ (reference sequence). Trimming removed 3 bases from V and 2 bases from J; junction bases left unmatched: 2. The CDR3 contains 16 residues. The CDR3, as DNA: TGTGCCAGCAGCTTCCGACTAGCGGCTGGGGCCAACGTCCTGACTTTC. Its protein is CASSFRLAAGANVLTF.

The table lists this clonotype with a few counts. The rearrangement uses TRBV5-1 and TRBJ2-5; possible D gene TRBD1, 5 bases. The length of the CDR3 is 14 residues. Trimming removed 4 bases from V and 2 bases from J, with 12 bases in between. The germline V gene encodes CDR1 SGHRS and CDR2 YFSETQ. CDR3 sequence (DNA): TGCGCCAGCAGCCCTCAGGGTTCTCAAGAGACCCAGTACTTC. Its translation: CASSPQGSQETQYF.

This clonotype came up a few times. The CDR3 spells CSARRTGSYEQYF. In DNA, the CDR3 is TGCAGTGCTAGAAGGACAGGTTCCTACGAGCAGTACTTC. V usage is TRBV20-1 and J usage is TRBJ2-7, with 7 bases lining up with TRBD1. V gave up 2 bases and J gave up 1 base; unmatched junction bases: 2. CDR1 DFQATT and CDR2 SNEGSKA come from the germline V gene (reference sequence). There are 13 residues in the CDR3.

This rearrangement joins TRBV20-1 to TRBJ2-5; D remains ambiguous. V lost 3 bases, J lost 1 base, and 21 bases lay in between. Germline V lookup: CDR1 DFQATT, CDR2 SNEGSKA (reference sequence). This CDR3 spans 17 amino acids. The CDR3 DNA is TGCAGTGCTAGTCCCACTACCACTGGGTTTTTCCAAGAGACCCAGTACTTC. This gives the protein CSASPTTTGFFQETQYF.

This clonotype occurred a few times. This sequence joins TRBV25-1 and TRBJ2-4; D call uncertain. CDR1 and CDR2 (germline): MGHDK, SYGVNS. The CDR3 consists of 11 residues. With 3 bases removed from V and 8 bases from J, the gap between germline ends came to 5 bases. The DNA for the CDR3 is TGTGCCAGCAGTGATATGGACATTCAGTACTTC. Protein product: CASSDMDIQYF.

This clonotype was seen a few times. This chain links TRBV6-2 or TRBV6-3 with TRBJ1-5; the match to TRBD1 covers 7 bases. Per the germline V gene, CDR1 is MNHEY and CDR2 is SVGEGT. The CDR3 loop spans 14 amino acids. The J segment lost 4 bases and the V segment lost 5 bases, leaving 5 bases of the junction unmatched. Here the CDR3 DNA reads TGTGCCAGCAGTCGGGACAGAACTAATCAGCCCCAGCATTTT. It yields the protein CASSRDRTNQPQHF.

Notes on this clonotype: At one of its ends the junction is not consistent with the germline gene, which may arise from a read error. The V and J genes are TRBV29-1 and TRBJ2-1, with a weak D call TRBD2 (5 bases). CDR1 and CDR2 from the germline V gene are SQVTM and ANQGSEA. The CDR3 runs 12 residues. The CDR3 sequence: CSVFTRSNKQFF. The CDR3 DNA is TGCAGCGTCTTTACTAGGAGCAATAAGCAGTTCTTC.

The CDR3 DNA sequence: TGTGCCAGCAGCCCTCGGGTACTAGCGGCCAATGAGCAGTTCTTC. Translation gives CASSPRVLAANEQFF. This sequence joins TRBV12-3 or TRBV12-4 and TRBJ2-1, with 8 bases fitting TRBD2. This CDR3 region has 15 residues. V was clipped by 6 bases and J by 6 bases; unmatched bases: 10.

This rearrangement joins TRBV28 to TRBJ2-5; tentatively, D is TRBD2 (5 bases). The DNA matches TRBJ2-7 better at its end, which makes the J call doubtful. Germline loops: CDR1 MDHEN, CDR2 SYDVKM. The length of the CDR3 is 14 residues. The CDR3 DNA sequence: TGTGCCAGCAGACCTTCGAGAGGGCCCTACGAGCAGTACTTC. It specifies CASRPSRGPYEQYF.

The gene calls are TRBV5-4 and TRBJ2-2; D unclear. CDR3 size: 16 residues. Trimming took off 2 bases at V and 0 bases at J, with 11 bases between the two ends. Germline-derived CDR1 and CDR2 are SGHNT and YYREEE (reference sequence). The CDR3 DNA reads TGTGCCAGCAGCTTAGGCCACCCGACGAACACCGGGGAGCTGTTTTTT. Protein sequence: CASSLGHPTNTGELFF.